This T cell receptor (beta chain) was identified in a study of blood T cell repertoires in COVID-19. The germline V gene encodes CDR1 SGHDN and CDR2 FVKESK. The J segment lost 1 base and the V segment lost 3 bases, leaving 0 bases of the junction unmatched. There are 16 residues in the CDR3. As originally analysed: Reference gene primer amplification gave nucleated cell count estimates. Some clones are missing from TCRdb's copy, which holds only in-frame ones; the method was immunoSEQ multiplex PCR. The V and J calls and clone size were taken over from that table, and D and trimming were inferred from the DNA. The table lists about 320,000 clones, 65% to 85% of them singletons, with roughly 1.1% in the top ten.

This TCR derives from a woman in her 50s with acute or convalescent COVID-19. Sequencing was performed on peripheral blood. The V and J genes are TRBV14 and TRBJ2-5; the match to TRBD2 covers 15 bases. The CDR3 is CASSQGLAGGQETQYF. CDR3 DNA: TGTGCCAGCAGCCAGGGACTAGCGGGAGGCCAAGAGACCCAGTACTTC.